The 9 T cell receptor beta chains below all came from one sample that was sequenced in a study of blood T cell repertoires in COVID-19. Sequencing used immunoSEQ multiplex PCR; TCRdb keeps in-frame clones, though not all of them. The sample shows about 220,000 clones, 86% of them seen only once. Sequencing was done on a sample of peripheral blood. The origin of the receptors is a man between 25 and 39 years old who had recovered from COVID-19.

The rearrangement links TRBV4-1 to TRBJ2-2; D gene uncertain. Germline CDR1 is MGHRA and CDR2 is YSYEKL. Trimming took 0 bases from V and 13 from J, leaving 12 bases between them. The CDR3 is made up of 13 amino acids. The CDR3, as DNA: TGCGCCAGCAGCCAAGATTGGCTGTCGGGGCTGTTTTTT. Amino acids: CASSQDWLSGLFF.

The rearrangement links TRBV6-6 to TRBJ1-1; possibly TRBD1 for D (6 bases). CDR3 length: 16 residues. Germline lookup yields CDR1 MNHNY and CDR2 SVGAGI (reference sequence). The V end was cut by 4 bases, the J end by 0 bases, with 15 bases between. CDR3 bases: TGTGCCAGCAGTTTCCCGCGGGGGGGCTTGAACACTGAAGCTTTCTTT. It translates to CASSFPRGGLNTEAFF.

This chain joins TRBV15 and TRBJ2-2; a weak D match, TRBD2 (7 bases). The CDR3 consists of 16 residues. Trimming removed 0 bases at V and 3 bases at J, with 11 bases between. Germline V CDR1 and CDR2: LNHNV, YYDKDF (reference sequence). CDR3 in amino acids: CATSRDGRGDTGELFF. The CDR3 nucleotides are TGTGCCACCAGCAGAGATGGGAGGGGGGACACCGGGGAGCTGTTTTTT.

V gene TRBV6-2 or TRBV6-3 combines with J gene TRBJ2-3, with 9 bases aligning to TRBD1. The CDR3 totals 14 residues. V lost 2 bases to trimming and J lost 6 bases; unmatched junction nucleotides: 3. Germline CDR1 MNHEY, CDR2 SVGEGT. In DNA, the CDR3 is TGTGCCAGCAGTTACACAGGGGGCTTGGATACGCAGTATTTT. Protein: CASSYTGGLDTQYF.

The rearrangement joins TRBV24-1 to TRBJ1-2; D might be TRBD1 (5 bases). The CDR3 length is 14 residues. The germline V gene has CDR1 KGHDR and CDR2 SFDVKD. With 9 bases removed from V and 5 bases from J, the gap between germline ends came to 18 bases. The CDR3 bases are TGTGCCACCTTCCCCCGTCAGGGCCAGTATGGCTACACCTTC. This translates into CATFPRQGQYGYTF.

The chain links TRBV18 to TRBJ1-2; D uncertain. The CDR3 loop spans 14 amino acids. Germline CDR1 is KGHSH and CDR2 is LQKENI. Trimming stripped 2 bases from V and 3 bases from J, with 10 bases between. The CDR3 spells CASSPDHGHYGYTF. For the CDR3, the DNA is TGTGCCAGCTCACCAGATCACGGTCACTATGGCTACACCTTC.

The DNA for the CDR3 is TGTGCCAGCAGCCCGATAGGAGCGAACACCGGGGAGCTGTTTTTT. Amino acid sequence: CASSPIGANTGELFF. The chain uses TRBV9 and TRBJ2-2; no clear D. Trimming cost V 4 bases and J 0 bases, with 10 bases left between them. The CDR3 runs 15 residues. Germline V gives CDR1 SGDLS, CDR2 YYNGEE.

This clone was detected a few times. V and J are TRBV29-1 and TRBJ2-5; TRBD2 agrees at 8 bases. Germline values: CDR1 SQVTM, CDR2 ANQGSEA. V shed 2 bases and J 5 bases; nucleotides not matched to a gene: 4. CDR3 length equals 13 residues. The CDR3 protein is CSVEIREGETQYF. CDR3 sequence (DNA): TGCAGCGTTGAAATCCGGGAGGGGGAGACCCAGTACTTC.

The chain is built from TRBV7-2 and TRBJ2-7; perhaps TRBD1 as D (6 bases). Germline CDR1 is SGHTA and CDR2 is FQGNSA. V gave up 3 bases and J gave up 2 bases, with 8 bases separating them. The CDR3 extends over 13 amino acids. The CDR3 sequence: CASSLTGTYEQYF. CDR3 coding DNA: TGTGCCAGCAGCTTGACAGGTACCTACGAGCAGTACTTC.